The 20 T cell receptor beta chains below all came from one sample that was sequenced in a study of CD8+CD57+ T cells in acquired aplastic anemia. TCR beta VDJ and CDR3 profiling used genomic DNA as template. TCRdb re-analysed the reads in MiXCR, keeping a single row per CDR3 protein. The sample lists more than 200,000 distinct CDR3 sequences, under 50% occurring once. In patients chosen for sequencing, flow cytometry had shown CD8+CD57+ cell expansion. The specimen was sorted CD4+, CD8+, or CD8+CD57+ T cells (not recorded which) from PBMCs. Source of these receptors: a human donor with aplastic anemia.

This clonotype was found many times. The chain employs TRBV3-1 and TRBJ2-5, with 7 nucleotides matching TRBD2. Per the germline V gene, CDR1 is LGHDT and CDR2 is YNNKEL (reference sequence). The CDR3 extends over 13 amino acids. Unmatched junction bases numbered 5, after V lost 6 bases and J lost 4 bases. The CDR3 region is CASSLGLGETQYF. The CDR3 DNA is TGTGCCAGCAGTCTTGGACTAGGAGAGACCCAGTACTTC.

Details on this clonotype: A much larger clonotype is one base distant, so this may be a read error. This chain joins TRBV10-1 and TRBJ2-7; 9 positions match TRBD1. From germline, CDR1 is WNHNN and CDR2 SYGVQD (reference sequence). The CDR3 is 14 residues long. This chain's CDR3 is CASSQGTGTGEQYF. Here the CDR3 DNA reads TGTGCCAGCAGCCAAGGGACAGGGACTGGCGAGCAGTACTTC.

This clonotype was detected ten times or more. V gene TRBV28 combines with J gene TRBJ1-1; no clear D gene. The V gene lost 5 bases and the J gene lost 2 bases, with 15 bases spanning the gap. Germline loops: CDR1 MDHEN, CDR2 SYDVKM. The length of the CDR3 is 15 residues. Written as DNA, the CDR3 is TGTGCCAGCAGTACCCCGGGCCCTCCTAACACTGAAGCTTTCTTT. Translated, it gives CASSTPGPPNTEAFF.

This chain uses TRBV19 with TRBJ1-2; weak D call: TRBD1 (5 bases). There are 14 residues in the CDR3. V was cut by 1 base and J by 4 bases, with 10 bases left in between. Germline assignment: CDR1 LNHDA and CDR2 SQIVND (reference sequence). Here the CDR3 DNA reads TGTGCCAGTAGTATAGGACAGTCTGTCTATGGCTACACCTTC. It specifies CASSIGQSVYGYTF.

The chain links TRBV12-3 or TRBV12-4 to TRBJ2-5; 8 nucleotides match TRBD2. The CDR3 runs 14 residues. J lost 2 bases, V lost 7 bases, and 6 bases had no gene match. CDR3 nucleotide sequence: TGTGCCAGCAAGTTGTCGGGGGGGCAAGAGACCCAGTACTTC. This sequence encodes CASKLSGGQETQYF.

The V and J genes are TRBV30 and TRBJ1-3; D is ambiguous. The CDR3 length is 14 residues. Germline values: CDR1 GTSNPN, CDR2 SVGIG (reference sequence). Trimming pared 0 bases from V and 1 base from J, leaving 7 bases between. CDR3 amino acids: CAWSVGLSGNTIYF. The CDR3 nucleotides read TGTGCCTGGAGTGTGGGGTTATCTGGAAACACCATATATTTT.

The CDR3 sequence: CASSYRGAGELFF. CDR3 nucleotide sequence: TGTGCCAGCAGTTACCGGGGGGCAGGAGAACTGTTTTTT. V and J are TRBV6-5 and TRBJ1-4; weak D call: TRBD1 (6 bases). The CDR3 runs to 13 residues. Germline-derived CDR1 and CDR2 are MNHEY and SVGAGI. The V end was cut by 2 bases, the J end by 12 bases, with 13 bases between.

The CDR3 here is CATSDGTVHNYGYTF. The CDR3 DNA is TGTGCCACCAGTGACGGGACAGTTCATAACTATGGCTACACCTTC. The J gene is TRBJ1-2, the V gene TRBV24-1; 7 bases line up with TRBD1. The CDR3 totals 15 residues. Germline trimming cut 4 bases from V and 1 base from J; bases unmatched to any gene: 5. The germline gives CDR1 KGHDR, CDR2 SFDVKD.

As for this clonotype: This CDR3 is missing its conserved last phenylalanine or tryptophan, likely due to a read error. This sequence joins TRBV7-3 and TRBJ1-5; 7 nucleotides agree with TRBD1. Looked up from germline, CDR1 is SGHTA and CDR2 is FQGTGA. After removal of 2 bases from V and 5 bases from J, the junction contained 12 bases not matched to a gene. The CDR3 has 17 amino acids. CDR3 in DNA: TGTGCCAGCAGCTTAGCAAGGGCAGGGGGAGACCATCAGCCCCAGCATCTT. It specifies CASSLARAGGDHQPQHL.

This clonotype was detected many times. The rearrangement joins TRBV20-1 to TRBJ1-1, with D possibly matching TRBD1 (5 bases). The CDR3 runs 16 residues. CDR1 DFQATT and CDR2 SNEGSKA come from the germline V gene (reference sequence). V gave up 0 bases and J gave up 0 bases, with 14 bases separating them. Here the CDR3 reads CSARDPRVGLNTEAFF. CDR3 in DNA: TGCAGTGCTAGAGATCCCAGGGTTGGATTGAACACTGAAGCTTTCTTT.

This clonotype was detected ten times or more. The rearrangement links TRBV5-1 to TRBJ2-5; D may be TRBD1 (6 bases). The CDR3 length is 14 residues. In germline, CDR1 is SGHRS, CDR2 YFSETQ. Trimming removed 6 bases at V and 4 bases at J, with 16 bases between. CDR3 in DNA: TGCGCCAGCAAGTTGACAGGAGTCGGAGAGACCCAGTACTTC. Encoded protein: CASKLTGVGETQYF.

This rearrangement joins TRBV12-3 or TRBV12-4 to TRBJ1-2; D is possibly TRBD1 (5 bases). Trimming took off 5 bases at V and 1 base at J, with 26 bases between the two ends. The CDR3 has 19 amino acids. The CDR3 DNA is TGTGCCAGCAGTCCTGCCCCCGGGACCCAGATTTTACATAACTATGGCTACACCTTC. Its protein is CASSPAPGTQILHNYGYTF.

Written as DNA, the CDR3 is TGTGCCAGCAGCCAAGACCCAACTAGGACCCAGTACTTC. As protein: CASSQDPTRTQYF. The chain has TRBV7-6 and TRBJ2-5; D might be TRBD2 (5 bases). Looked up from germline, CDR1 is SGHVS and CDR2 is FNYEAQ. The CDR3 extends over 13 amino acids. Trimming took 5 bases from V and 7 from J, leaving 14 bases between them.

V and J are TRBV9 and TRBJ1-6, with D tentatively TRBD1 (5 bases). Per germline, CDR1 SGDLS and CDR2 YYNGEE. V was clipped by 3 bases and J by 13 bases, with 11 bases between them. The CDR3 loop spans 12 amino acids. The CDR3 sequence: CASSGMGGPLHF. CDR3 nucleotide sequence: TGTGCCAGCAGCGGCATGGGGGGTCCCCTCCACTTT.

The chain carries TRBV6-5 and TRBJ2-5, with TRBD1 matching over 12 bases. With 5 bases clipped from V and 5 bases from J, the junction kept 9 bases outside the gene matches. The length of the CDR3 is 16 residues. Germline assignment: CDR1 MNHEY and CDR2 SVGAGI. This chain's CDR3 is CASSPGTGGGWETQYF. CDR3 DNA: TGTGCCAGCAGTCCCGGGACAGGGGGCGGCTGGGAGACCCAGTACTTC.

Points on this clonotype: A much larger clone differs by one base, so this may be a read error. The chain combines TRBV6-5 with TRBJ1-3, with 9 bases fitting TRBD1. Germline assignment: CDR1 MNHEY and CDR2 SVGAGI. The length of the CDR3 is 15 residues. CDR3 sequence (DNA): TGTGCCAGCAGTTATACAGGGGGCTCTGGAAACACCGTATATTTT. Translating it yields CASSYTGGSGNTVYF.

The chain has TRBV10-3 and TRBJ2-7; a weak D match, TRBD2 (5 bases). Trimming shortened V by 5 bases and J by 4 bases, and 15 bases separated the two germline ends. The CDR3 length is 14 residues. Germline V gene sequence: CDR1 ENHRY, CDR2 SYGVKD. The CDR3 protein is CAISSERTPYEQYF. Here the CDR3 DNA reads TGTGCCATCAGTTCGGAGAGGACTCCTTACGAGCAGTACTTC.

In its sample, this clonotype was seen many times. The gene calls are TRBV5-6 and TRBJ1-2, with D maybe TRBD1 (5 bases). Trimming pared 3 bases from V and 4 bases from J, leaving 13 bases between. The CDR3 covers 14 residues. CDR1 is SGHDT and CDR2 is YYEEEE in the germline V gene. The CDR3 loop is CASSSDLGVYGYTF. CDR3 bases: TGTGCCAGCAGCTCGGATCTGGGGGTCTATGGCTACACCTTC.

This clonotype came up once. The V and J genes are TRBV2 and TRBJ2-7; 8 bases fit TRBD2. After removal of 4 bases from V and 0 bases from J, the junction contained 11 bases not matched to a gene. The CDR3 totals 17 residues. Germline assignment: CDR1 SNHLY and CDR2 FYNNEI. CDR3 in DNA: TGTGCCAGCAGTGTTGGGGTGGTAGCGGGAAACTCCTACGAGCAGTACTTC. This sequence encodes CASSVGVVAGNSYEQYF. The variable domain in full, with the rest retrieved from reference TRBV2 and TRBJ2-7, is EPEVTQTPSHQVTQMGQEVILRCVPISNHLYFYWYRQILGQKVEFLVSFYNNEISEKSEIFDDQFSVERPDGSNFTLKIRSTKLEDSAMYFCASSVGVVAGNSYEQYFGPGTRLTVT.

This clonotype was counted many times. V usage is TRBV6-6 and J usage is TRBJ2-5, with 7 positions matching TRBD1. CDR3 size: 15 residues. The V gene end was trimmed by 0 bases and the J gene end by 2 bases; junction bases not matched to a gene: 3. Germline V gene data show CDR1 as MNHNY and CDR2 as SVGAGI (reference sequence). The DNA for the CDR3 is TGTGCCAGCAGTTACTCACAGGGGATGCAAGAGACCCAGTACTTC. Translation gives CASSYSQGMQETQYF.